Reported below is one T cell receptor (beta chain). The germline CDR1 and CDR2 sequences are SGHRS and YFSETQ. Trimming cost V 0 bases and J 0 bases, with 9 bases left between them. CDR3 length equals 15 residues. The data originate from a study of T cell repertoires in cytomegalovirus infection. MiXCR, run by TCRdb on the reads, gives a single entry per CDR3 protein. The sample consists of around 260,000 distinct CDR3 sequences, under 30% of them appearing once. The rearrangement uses TRBV5-1 and TRBJ1-2, with D unresolved. Sequenced: PBMCs. The TCR was taken from a human donor in good health (CMV status not recorded). Some clones in this sample may be carry-over from other donors' samples. Here the CDR3 DNA reads TGCGCCAGCAGCTTGGAACCGGGGACTAACTATGGCTACACCTTC. This codes for CASSLEPGTNYGYTF.